The rows below give T cell receptor beta chains drawn from one sample of a study of blood T cell repertoires in COVID-19. Using immunoSEQ multiplex PCR, the repertoire was profiled, and TCRdb retains in-frame clones only, with some absent. The repertoire holds approximately 65,000 clones, with about 86% as singletons. The sequenced sample was peripheral blood. The source of these receptors is a man aged 50-60 years with acute or convalescent COVID-19. Both conserved end residues are part of each CDR3. The D gene is left open where the match is weak. The size entry is marked missing in some rows and otherwise reads once, few, many or a size class.

j_call clone_size d_call v_call cdr3_aa cdr3_nt
TRBJ2-2 - - TRBV13 CASSFRTGELFF TGTGCCAGCAGCTTTCGCACCGGGGAGCTGTTTTTT
TRBJ2-5 - - TRBV5-4 CASRAGTLGRGETQYF TGTGCCAGCAGGGCGGGAACCTTAGGGAGGGGGGAGACCCAGTACTTC
TRBJ1-2 few TRBD1 TRBV6-6 CASSYPPGQGAGYTF TGTGCCAGCAGTTACCCCCCGGGACAGGGGGCCGGCTACACCTTC
TRBJ2-7 - - TRBV11-2 CASSLGQSYEQYF TGTGCCAGCAGCTTAGGACAGTCCTACGAGCAGTACTTC
TRBJ2-1 - - TRBV7-9 CASRLVRDEQFF TGTGCCAGCAGACTAGTCCGAGATGAGCAGTTCTTC
TRBJ1-1 - - TRBV28 CASSLDSEGGPEAFF TGTGCCAGCAGCTTAGATAGTGAGGGAGGGCCTGAAGCTTTCTTT
TRBJ1-5 - TRBD1 TRBV7-8 CASRMDRNSNQPQHF TGTGCCAGCAGAATGGACAGGAATAGCAATCAGCCCCAGCATTTT
TRBJ1-2 - TRBD1 TRBV4-2 CASSQRGTGGVYGYTF TGTGCCAGCAGCCAACGCGGGACAGGGGGTGTCTATGGCTACACCTTC
TRBJ1-1 - TRBD1 TRBV7-9 CASSDGQGGNTEAFF TGTGCCAGCAGCGACGGACAGGGGGGGAACACTGAAGCTTTCTTT
TRBJ1-5 once - TRBV6-1 CASSDRLLPNQPQHF TGTGCCAGCAGTGACAGGTTGCTCCCTAATCAGCCCCAGCATTTT
TRBJ1-2 - - TRBV28 CASSSTLAGTYGYTF TGTGCCAGCAGTTCGACCTTGGCGGGGACCTATGGCTACACCTTC
TRBJ2-7 - TRBD1 TRBV20-1 CSASFFGDRGTYEQYF TGCAGTGCTAGTTTTTTCGGGGACAGGGGGACCTACGAGCAGTACTTC
TRBJ2-7 medium-sized TRBD1 TRBV2 CASRDHRGREQYF TGTGCCAGCAGGGACCACAGGGGGAGGGAGCAGTACTTC
TRBJ1-2 few - TRBV4-1 CASSQDTGSNYGYTF TGCGCCAGCAGCCAAGATACAGGATCTAACTATGGCTACACCTTC
TRBJ1-5 - - TRBV7-9 CASSSGFQPQHF TGTGCCAGCAGCTCAGGGTTTCAGCCCCAGCATTTT
TRBJ1-5 - - TRBV19 CASTQTGMGTGQPQHF TGTGCCAGTACCCAAACAGGGATGGGTACAGGTCAGCCCCAGCATTTT
TRBJ2-3 - - TRBV3-1/TRBV3-2 CASRRYSTDTQYF TGTGCCAGCAGGCGATACAGCACAGATACGCAGTATTTT
TRBJ2-7 - TRBD2 TRBV7-8 CASSARTSGPYEQYF TGTGCCAGCAGCGCGAGGACTAGCGGCCCCTACGAGCAGTACTTC
TRBJ2-1 - TRBD2 TRBV24-1 CATSGLAGVFYEQFF TGTGCCACCAGTGGGCTAGCGGGAGTTTTCTATGAGCAGTTCTTC
TRBJ2-7 - TRBD2 TRBV13 CASSLGTAGTKYEQYF TGTGCCAGCAGCTTAGGCACAGCGGGAACAAAGTACGAGCAGTACTTC
TRBJ2-1 - - TRBV19 CASSIKGVSSYNEQFF TGTGCCAGTAGTATAAAGGGGGTTAGCTCCTACAATGAGCAGTTCTTC
TRBJ2-5 - TRBD2 TRBV2 CASRGEGETQYF TGTGCCAGCAGAGGGGAGGGGGAGACCCAGTACTTC
TRBJ1-5 - - TRBV2 CASSPYRVNSNQPQHF TGTGCCAGCAGTCCTTACAGGGTGAATAGCAATCAGCCCCAGCATTTT
TRBJ2-5 - TRBD2 TRBV10-3 CATNELAGGTQETQYF TGTGCCACCAACGAGCTAGCGGGAGGGACCCAAGAGACCCAGTACTTC
TRBJ2-7 - TRBD1 TRBV7-6 CASSPGTGSYEQYF TGTGCCAGCAGCCCCGGGACAGGATCCTACGAGCAGTACTTC
TRBJ2-7 - TRBD1 TRBV7-8 CASSLTGGYEQYF TGTGCCAGCAGCTTAACAGGGGGCTACGAGCAGTACTTC
TRBJ1-2 - TRBD1 TRBV7-2 CASSPNTGGFGYTF TGTGCCAGCAGCCCCAATACAGGGGGCTTTGGCTACACCTTC
TRBJ2-1 - - TRBV29-1 CSVAGALLGNEQFF TGCAGCGTCGCTGGGGCCCTGCTGGGGAATGAGCAGTTCTTC
TRBJ1-6 - TRBD1 TRBV7-8 CASSLARGSYNSPLHF TGTGCCAGCAGCTTAGCCAGGGGGTCCTATAATTCACCCCTCCACTTT
TRBJ2-2 - TRBD1 TRBV7-9 CASSLGRDSYTGELFF TGTGCCAGCAGCTTAGGCCGGGACAGCTACACCGGGGAGCTGTTTTTT
TRBJ1-2 - TRBD1 TRBV30 CAWIVGTGVSGYTF TGTGCCTGGATCGTCGGGACAGGGGTTTCTGGCTACACCTTC
TRBJ2-7 - TRBD1 TRBV5-4 CASSLGTGGPYEQYF TGTGCCAGCAGCTTGGGGACAGGGGGCCCCTACGAGCAGTACTTC
TRBJ1-4 - TRBD1 TRBV28 CASSSPGQGIEKLFF TGTGCCAGCAGTTCCCCGGGACAGGGGATTGAAAAACTGTTTTTT
TRBJ2-3 - - TRBV3-1/TRBV3-2 CASSLKDTQYF TGTGCCAGCAGCCTCAAAGATACGCAGTATTTT
TRBJ2-7 - TRBD2 TRBV7-8 CASSQQSGSPSYEQYF TGTGCCAGCAGCCAACAAAGCGGGAGTCCCTCCTACGAGCAGTACTTC
TRBJ1-2 - - TRBV5-1 CASSLGPIVDYGYTF TGCGCCAGCAGCTTGGGTCCCATCGTAGACTATGGCTACACCTTC
TRBJ1-5 - - TRBV4-1 CASSRRTADSNQPQHF TGCGCCAGCAGCCGTAGAACAGCGGATAGCAATCAGCCCCAGCATTTT
TRBJ2-7 - TRBD1 TRBV7-3 CASSLGGQATYEQYF TGTGCCAGCAGCTTAGGGGGACAGGCTACCTACGAGCAGTACTTC
TRBJ1-2 - TRBD1 TRBV3-1/TRBV3-2 CASSQEARTGLGYTF TGTGCCAGCAGCCAAGAGGCCCGGACAGGGCTTGGCTACACCTTC
TRBJ2-1 - TRBD1 TRBV5-1 CASSHDRVREQFF TGCGCCAGCAGCCACGACAGGGTTCGGGAGCAGTTCTTC
TRBJ2-1 - - TRBV9 CASSVDGTYNEQFF TGTGCCAGCAGCGTCGACGGGACCTACAATGAGCAGTTCTTC
TRBJ2-7 few - TRBV19 CASSSDRAGGTYEQYF TGTGCCAGTAGTTCGGACAGGGCCGGGGGGACCTACGAGCAGTACTTC
TRBJ1-5 - - TRBV30 CAWTPGYLGPQHF TGTGCCTGGACCCCTGGCTACCTAGGGCCCCAGCATTTT
TRBJ2-4 - - TRBV6-2/TRBV6-3 CASSQGAAGNIQYF TGTGCCAGCAGTCAAGGAGCGGCAGGAAACATTCAGTACTTC
TRBJ2-7 - - TRBV3-1/TRBV3-2 CASSPTRGTVSYEQYF TGTGCCAGCAGCCCGACCCGGGGAACGGTTAGCTACGAGCAGTACTTC
TRBJ1-2 - - TRBV27 CASSLRWGHPYGYTF TGTGCCAGCAGTTTAAGGTGGGGCCACCCCTATGGCTACACCTTC
TRBJ2-6 - - TRBV5-1 CASSLDGVGANVLTF TGCGCCAGCAGCTTGGACGGGGTTGGGGCCAACGTCCTGACTTTC
TRBJ2-5 - TRBD2 TRBV7-2 CASSLRSGGAETQYF TGTGCCAGCAGCTTACGAAGCGGGGGGGCTGAGACCCAGTACTTC
TRBJ2-7 - - TRBV28 CASISGGAYEQYF TGTGCCAGCATTAGCGGTGGGGCCTACGAGCAGTACTTC
TRBJ2-1 - - TRBV20-1 CSADDYDEQFF TGCAGTGCTGATGACTACGATGAGCAGTTCTTC
TRBJ1-1 - - TRBV9 CASSTGWNTEAFF TGTGCCAGCAGCACGGGGTGGAACACTGAAGCTTTCTTT
TRBJ1-1 - - TRBV5-6 CASSLIGEAEAFF TGTGCCAGCAGCTTAATAGGGGAGGCTGAAGCTTTCTTT